This T cell receptor beta chain is drawn from a study of T cell responses to AZD1222 COVID-19 vaccine. Repertoires were generated with immunoSEQ multiplex PCR, while TCRdb's copy carries only in-frame clones and drops some. This repertoire shows 200,000 or so clones, approximately 92% found once; its top ten account for under 11%. Germline V CDR1 and CDR2: MDHEN, SYDVKM. With 5 bases removed from V and 7 bases from J, the gap between germline ends came to 15 bases. CDR3 length equals 14 residues. The rearrangement uses TRBV28 and TRBJ1-5, with D possibly TRBD1 on 6 matching bases. Here the sequenced sample was peripheral blood, taken on day 0 of AZD1222 vaccination. This sequence originates from an adult in good health. The CDR3 region is CASSITGFRQPQHF. Written as DNA, the CDR3 is TGTGCCAGCAGTATCACAGGGTTCCGGCAGCCCCAGCATTTT.